This T cell receptor beta chain was sequenced in a study of T cells in Graves' hyperthyroidism and ophthalmopathy. What was amplified from RNA transcripts were TCR beta CDR3 regions. RT-PCR in the first round (using the HTBI primer set) targeted the TCR CDR3. One entry per CDR3 protein results from TCRdb running MiXCR on the multiplex PCR reads. The sample gives about 300,000 distinct CDR3 sequences, roughly 13% of which show up once; roughly 8.2% is in the top ten. CDR3 size: 16 residues. The germline V gene encodes CDR1 MNHNS and CDR2 SASEGT. V shed 5 bases and J shed 0 bases, with 14 bases lying between them. Patients were excluded because of uncontrolled infection, other autoimmune disease, pregnancy or lactation. Diagnosing involved the use of clinical symptoms, serum thyroxine and TRAb, thyroid ultrasound and orbital computed tomography. This clonotype has a count of ten or more.

The chain links TRBV6-1 to TRBJ2-4, with TRBD2 as a possible D gene (6 bases). Sequenced: blood. The source is a woman aged 40 to 55 with Graves' hyperthyroidism. This chain's CDR3 is CASSQRDSSAKNIQYF. Here the CDR3 DNA reads TGTGCCAGCAGTCAACGGGACTCGTCAGCCAAAAACATTCAGTACTTC.